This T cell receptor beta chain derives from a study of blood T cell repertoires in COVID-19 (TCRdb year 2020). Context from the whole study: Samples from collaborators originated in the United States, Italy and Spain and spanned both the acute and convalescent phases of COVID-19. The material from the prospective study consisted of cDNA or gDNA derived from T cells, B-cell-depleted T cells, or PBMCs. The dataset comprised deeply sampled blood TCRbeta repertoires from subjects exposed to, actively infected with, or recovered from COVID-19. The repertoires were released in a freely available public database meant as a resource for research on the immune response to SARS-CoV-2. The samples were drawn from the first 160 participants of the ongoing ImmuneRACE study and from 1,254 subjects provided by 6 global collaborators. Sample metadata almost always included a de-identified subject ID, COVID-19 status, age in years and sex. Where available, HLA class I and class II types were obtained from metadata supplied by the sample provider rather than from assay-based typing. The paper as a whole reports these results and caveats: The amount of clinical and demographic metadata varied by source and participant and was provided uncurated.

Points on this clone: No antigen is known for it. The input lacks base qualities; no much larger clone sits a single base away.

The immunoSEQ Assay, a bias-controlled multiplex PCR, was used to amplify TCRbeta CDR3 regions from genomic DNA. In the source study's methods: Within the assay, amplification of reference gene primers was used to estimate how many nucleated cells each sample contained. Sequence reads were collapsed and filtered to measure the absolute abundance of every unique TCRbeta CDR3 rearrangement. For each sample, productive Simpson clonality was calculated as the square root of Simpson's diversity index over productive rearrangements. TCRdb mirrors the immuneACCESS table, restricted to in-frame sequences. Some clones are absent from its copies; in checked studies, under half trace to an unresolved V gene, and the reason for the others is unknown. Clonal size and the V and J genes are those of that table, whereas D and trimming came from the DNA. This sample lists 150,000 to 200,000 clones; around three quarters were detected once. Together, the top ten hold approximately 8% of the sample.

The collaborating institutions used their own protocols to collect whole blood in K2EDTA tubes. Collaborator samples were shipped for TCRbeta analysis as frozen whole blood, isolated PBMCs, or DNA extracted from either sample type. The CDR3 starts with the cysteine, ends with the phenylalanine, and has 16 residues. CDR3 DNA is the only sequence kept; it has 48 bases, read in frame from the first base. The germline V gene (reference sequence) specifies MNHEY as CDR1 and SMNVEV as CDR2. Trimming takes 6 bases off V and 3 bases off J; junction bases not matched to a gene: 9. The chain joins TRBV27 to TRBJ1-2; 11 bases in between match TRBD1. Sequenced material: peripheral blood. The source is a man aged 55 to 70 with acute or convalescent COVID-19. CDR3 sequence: CASRGFQGQGDYGYTF. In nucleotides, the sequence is TGTGCCAGCAGGGGATTCCAGGGACAGGGGGACTATGGCTACACCTTC.